This T cell receptor beta chain was profiled in a study of OX40 agonist ivuxolimab in advanced cancers. This clone was observed once. Germline V CDR1 and CDR2: SEHNR, FQNEAQ (reference sequence). CDR3 length: 15 amino acids. The V and J ends lost 5 bases and 2 bases, in that order; junction bases with no gene match: 8. Assay used: immunoSEQ multiplex PCR; TCRdb lists only in-frame clones, some missing. The data hold about 50,000 clones, with 79% observed a single time. This specimen consisted of CD4+ or CD8+ T cells sorted from blood, obtained in a trial of the OX40 agonist ivuxolimab. The V and J genes are TRBV7-9 and TRBJ1-1; 7 bases fit TRBD1. The source of this sequence is an adult with an advanced solid tumor such as melanoma, head and neck, liver or kidney cancer. CDR3 DNA sequence: TGTGCCAGCAGCCTGAAAACAGGGGAAAACACTGAAGCTTTCTTT. Its protein is CASSLKTGENTEAFF.